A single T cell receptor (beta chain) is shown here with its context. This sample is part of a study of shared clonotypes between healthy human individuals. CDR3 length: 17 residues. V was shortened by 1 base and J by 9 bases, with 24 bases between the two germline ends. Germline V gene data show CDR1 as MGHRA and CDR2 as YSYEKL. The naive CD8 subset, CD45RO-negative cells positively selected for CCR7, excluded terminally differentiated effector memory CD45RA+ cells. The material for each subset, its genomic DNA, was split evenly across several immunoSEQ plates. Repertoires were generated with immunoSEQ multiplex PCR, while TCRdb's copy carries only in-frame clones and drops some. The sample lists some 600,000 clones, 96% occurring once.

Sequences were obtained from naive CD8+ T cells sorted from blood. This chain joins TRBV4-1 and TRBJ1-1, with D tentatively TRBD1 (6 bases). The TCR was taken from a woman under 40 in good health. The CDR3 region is CASSQVVGAKAQGQAFF. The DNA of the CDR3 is TGCGCCAGCAGCCAAGTTGTGGGGGCTAAGGCCCAGGGTCAAGCTTTCTTT.